This T cell receptor beta chain was obtained from a study of vaccination and CD4 T cells after COVID-19. Sequencing of the DNA from cultured CD4+ T cells was carried out with the Oncomine TCR Beta short-read assay. TCRdb passed the PCR reads through MiXCR, listing each CDR3 protein once. Of about 20,000 distinct CDR3 sequences detected, around 50% appear once; the ten largest clones hold roughly 6%. This clonotype was counted only a few times. Its antigen is currently unknown. Germline CDR1 is SGHAT and CDR2 is FQNNGV. Trimming pared 3 bases from V and 6 bases from J, leaving 14 bases between. The CDR3 spans 15 residues. Treatment reported: approximately 9-day PBMC culture with coronavirus spike peptide pools or control peptides (ViraFEST assay).

The chain combines TRBV11-2 with TRBJ2-2, with a tentative D call TRBD2 (6 bases). The TCR originated in a human donor who had recovered from COVID-19. Sequencing used CD4+ T cells from blood, cultured in vitro. For the CDR3, the DNA is TGTGCCAGCAGCTTCGGGGGAGCCCCGCCCGGGGAGCTGTTTTTT. Encoded protein: CASSFGGAPPGELFF.